The following is a TCR beta chain sequence with its context. The data were produced by immunoSEQ multiplex PCR, yet TCRdb's version contains in-frame clones alone and is incomplete. The sample has 81,000 or so clones, approximately 96% seen once. The sample comes from a study of technical replicates of blood from a few donors. This CDR3 is 14 amino acids long. Trimming cost V 5 bases and J 6 bases, with 11 bases left between them. From germline, CDR1 is PRHDT and CDR2 FYEKMQ (reference sequence). This chain connects TRBV13 to TRBJ1-6, with TRBD1 as a possible D gene (5 bases). The sequence was collected from a human donor in good health. Material for sequencing was T cells isolated from PBMCs. For the CDR3, the DNA is TGTGCCAGCAGCAACCGGGACTCTAATTCACCCCTCCACTTT. Its translation: CASSNRDSNSPLHF. The full variable domain, in which reference TRBV13 and TRBJ1-6 provide the parts outside the CDR3, is AAGVIQSPRHLIKEKRETATLKCYPIPRHDTVYWYQQGPGQDPQFLISFYEKMQSDKGSIPDRFSAQQFSDYHSELNMSSLELGDSALYFCASSNRDSNSPLHFGNGTRLTVT.